These 6 T cell receptor beta chains were sequenced from one sample in a study of molecular identifiers for immune sequencing clone quantification. TCRdb re-called the PCR reads with MiXCR, one entry per CDR3 protein. This table has around 54,000 distinct CDR3 sequences, under 30% appearing once. Sample: naive CD8+ T cells from blood, with Jurkat cell RNA spiked in. Indicated subset: FACS-sorted CD8+CD4-CCR7+CD45RA+ naive T cells. The source of these receptors is a human donor in good health. Some libraries in this study had Jurkat cell RNA spiked in.

This clonotype has more than one count but fewer than ten. The J gene is TRBJ2-3, the V gene TRBV5-6, with 7 bases identical to TRBD2. V was clipped by 4 bases and J by 0 bases; unmatched bases: 2. Germline CDR1 and CDR2: SGHDT and YYEEEE. This CDR3 contains 14 residues. DNA for the CDR3: TGTGCCAGCAGCCTTAGCGGGAGCACAGATACGCAGTATTTT. This codes for CASSLSGSTDTQYF.

This clonotype was found many times. The genes are TRBV9 and TRBJ1-1, with D hard to call. CDR1 and CDR2 (germline): SGDLS, YYNGEE. Trimming took off 0 bases at V and 7 bases at J, with 10 bases between the two ends. CDR3 size: 13 residues. CDR3 DNA: TGTGCCAGCAGCGTAGCTCGGTTCGGTGAAGCTTTCTTT. This codes for CASSVARFGEAFF.

As regards this clonotype: It is likely a read error, because the conserved phenylalanine at the end of the CDR3 is missing. The chain carries TRBV19 and TRBJ2-7; TRBD2 aligns across 10 bases. After removal of 3 bases from V and 6 bases from J, the junction contained 8 bases not matched to a gene. Per the germline V gene, CDR1 is LNHDA and CDR2 is SQIVND (reference sequence). This CDR3 is 15 amino acids long. The CDR3 DNA follows: TGTGCCAGTAGTATTTCGGCTAGCGGGAGTGTCGAGCAGTACCTC. It codes for CASSISASGSVEQYL.

This clonotype was seen ten or more times. CDR3 sequence: CASRPGQGVGELFF. CDR3 DNA: TGTGCCAGCAGGCCGGGACAGGGGGTCGGGGAGCTGTTTTTT. The chain recombines TRBV27 with TRBJ2-2, with 11 bases lining up with TRBD1. Losses at the gene ends were 6 bases for V and 7 bases for J; bases not matched to a gene: 4. Germline loops: CDR1 MNHEY, CDR2 SMNVEV (reference sequence). The CDR3 is 14 amino acids.

Judged by abundance, this clonotype is medium-sized. A much larger clone differs by one base, so this may be a read error. This chain joins TRBV6-5 and TRBJ2-7, with D possibly being TRBD2 (5 bases). The germline CDR1 and CDR2 sequences are MNHEY and SVGAGI. There are 14 residues in the CDR3. The ends were cut back, 4 bases at V and 0 bases at J, with 10 bases in the middle. CDR3 loop: CASSWGESSYEQYV. The CDR3 nucleotides read TGTGCCAGCAGTTGGGGAGAGAGCTCCTACGAGCAGTACGTC.

This clonotype has at least ten counts. Germline and junction disagree at one end, which may indicate a read error. This chain uses TRBV7-7 with TRBJ2-3; 9 positions agree with TRBD2. Germline CDR1 and CDR2: SSHAT and FNYEAQ (reference sequence). The CDR3 has 15 residues. The CDR3 reads CASSLGLAGSATQYF. The CDR3 coding sequence is TGTGCTAGCAGCCTGGGCCTAGCGGGATCAGCTACGCAGTATTTT.